This TCR delta chain derives from a study of gamma-delta T cells after stem cell transplantation (dated by TCRdb to the mid-2010s). As concerns this clone: Its recognized antigen is unknown. A read error may be the cause here, since a much bigger clone is one base away. Additional DNA sequences in this sample encode the identical CDR3.

Libraries were made using RT-PCR. For sequencing, an Illumina MiSeq was employed. Clone calls in TCRdb were regenerated from the public reads with CATT, after which identical DNA sequences shared one row. The sample yields more than 1,500 delta-chain clones; 30% to 35% were counted once. The ten largest clones add up to roughly a sixth of the sample. The CDR3 starts with the cysteine, ends with the phenylalanine, and has 14 residues. Only the CDR3 region is kept as DNA, spanning 42 bases read in frame from base 1. CDR1 and CDR2 (GEAIGNYY, EKD) derive from the germline V gene. This TCR derives from a human donor. It is not recorded whose cells these are; they may come from a transplant donor. The sequence joins TRDV2 to TRDJ1; matching of 5 bases hints at TRDD2 as the D gene. Sequenced sample: gamma-delta T cells. Here is the DNA: TGTGCCTGTGACACTCTTTCCTTCTCCGATAAGCTCATCTTT. This yields the protein CACDTLSFSDKLIF.